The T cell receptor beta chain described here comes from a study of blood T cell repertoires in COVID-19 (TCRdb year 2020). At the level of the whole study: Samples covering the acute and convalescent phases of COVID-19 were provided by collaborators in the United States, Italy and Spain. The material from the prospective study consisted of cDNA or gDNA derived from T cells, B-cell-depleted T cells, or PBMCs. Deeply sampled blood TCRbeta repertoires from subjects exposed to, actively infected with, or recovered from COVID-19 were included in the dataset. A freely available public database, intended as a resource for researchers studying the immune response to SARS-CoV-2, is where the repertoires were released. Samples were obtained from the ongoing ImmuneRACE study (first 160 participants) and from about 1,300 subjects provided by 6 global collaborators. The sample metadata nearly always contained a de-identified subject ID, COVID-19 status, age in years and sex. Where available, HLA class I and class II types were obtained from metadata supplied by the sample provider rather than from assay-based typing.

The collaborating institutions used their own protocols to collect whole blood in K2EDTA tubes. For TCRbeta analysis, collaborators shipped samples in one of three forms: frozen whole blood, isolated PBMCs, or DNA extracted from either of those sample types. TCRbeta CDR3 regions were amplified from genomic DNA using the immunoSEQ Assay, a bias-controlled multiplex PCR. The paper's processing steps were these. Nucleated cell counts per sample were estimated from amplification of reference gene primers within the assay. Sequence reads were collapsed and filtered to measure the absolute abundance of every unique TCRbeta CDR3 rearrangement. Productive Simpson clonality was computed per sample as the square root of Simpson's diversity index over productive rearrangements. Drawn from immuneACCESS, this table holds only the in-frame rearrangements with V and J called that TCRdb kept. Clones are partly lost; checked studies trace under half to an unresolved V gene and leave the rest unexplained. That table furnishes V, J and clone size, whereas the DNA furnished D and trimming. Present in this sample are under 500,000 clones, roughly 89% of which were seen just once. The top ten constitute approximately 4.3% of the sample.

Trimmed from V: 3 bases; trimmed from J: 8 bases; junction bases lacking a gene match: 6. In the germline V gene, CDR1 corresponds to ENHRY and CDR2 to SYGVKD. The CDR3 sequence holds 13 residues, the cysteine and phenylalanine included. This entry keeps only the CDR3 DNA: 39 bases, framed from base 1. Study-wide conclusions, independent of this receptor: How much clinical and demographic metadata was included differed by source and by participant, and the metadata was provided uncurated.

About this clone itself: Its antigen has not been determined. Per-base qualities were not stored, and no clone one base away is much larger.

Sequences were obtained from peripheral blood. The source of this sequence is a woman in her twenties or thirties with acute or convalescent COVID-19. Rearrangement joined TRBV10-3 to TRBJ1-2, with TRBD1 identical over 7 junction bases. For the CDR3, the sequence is CAISDKGALGYTF. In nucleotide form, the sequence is TGTGCCATCAGTGATAAGGGGGCTTTGGGCTACACCTTC.